This T cell receptor beta chain was identified during a study of T cells after yellow fever vaccination. TCRdb analysed the 5' RACE reads with MiXCR anew, one entry per CDR3 protein. This table holds more than 450,000 distinct CDR3 sequences, 21% found once. The table lists this clonotype with a few counts. Antigen specificity is unknown. Study-wide results and limits: Subsequent booster samples again held most clones from primary vaccination (roughly 95% CD4, roughly 88% CD8).

The length of the CDR3 is 12 residues. The V and J ends lost 6 bases and 5 bases, in that order; junction bases with no gene match: 2. The V gene's germline CDR1 is MNHEY and CDR2 SVGEGT. This TCR came from a man in his late teens or twenties who received the YFV17D yellow fever vaccine. Specimen: PBMCs, collected roughly 23 days after the first yellow fever vaccination. V is TRBV6-2 or TRBV6-3 and J is TRBJ2-7; 9 positions match TRBD1. CDR3 bases: TGTGCCAGCAGCAGACAGGGGGACGAGCAGTACTTC. Residues: CASSRQGDEQYF.